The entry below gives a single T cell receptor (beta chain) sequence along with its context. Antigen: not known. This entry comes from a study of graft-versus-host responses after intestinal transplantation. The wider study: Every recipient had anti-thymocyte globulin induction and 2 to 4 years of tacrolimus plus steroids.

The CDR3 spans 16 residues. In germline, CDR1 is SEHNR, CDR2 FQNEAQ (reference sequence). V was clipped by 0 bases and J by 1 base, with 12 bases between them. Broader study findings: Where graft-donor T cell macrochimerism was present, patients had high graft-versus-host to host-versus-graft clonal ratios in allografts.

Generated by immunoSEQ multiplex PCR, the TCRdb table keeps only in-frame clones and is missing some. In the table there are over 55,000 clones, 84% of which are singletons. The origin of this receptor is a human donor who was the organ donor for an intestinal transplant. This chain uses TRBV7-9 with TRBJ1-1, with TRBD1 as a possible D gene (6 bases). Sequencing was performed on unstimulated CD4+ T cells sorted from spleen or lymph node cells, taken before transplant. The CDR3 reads CASSLAMGAGNTEAFF. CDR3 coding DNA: TGTGCCAGCAGCTTAGCGATGGGGGCTGGGAACACTGAAGCTTTCTTT.